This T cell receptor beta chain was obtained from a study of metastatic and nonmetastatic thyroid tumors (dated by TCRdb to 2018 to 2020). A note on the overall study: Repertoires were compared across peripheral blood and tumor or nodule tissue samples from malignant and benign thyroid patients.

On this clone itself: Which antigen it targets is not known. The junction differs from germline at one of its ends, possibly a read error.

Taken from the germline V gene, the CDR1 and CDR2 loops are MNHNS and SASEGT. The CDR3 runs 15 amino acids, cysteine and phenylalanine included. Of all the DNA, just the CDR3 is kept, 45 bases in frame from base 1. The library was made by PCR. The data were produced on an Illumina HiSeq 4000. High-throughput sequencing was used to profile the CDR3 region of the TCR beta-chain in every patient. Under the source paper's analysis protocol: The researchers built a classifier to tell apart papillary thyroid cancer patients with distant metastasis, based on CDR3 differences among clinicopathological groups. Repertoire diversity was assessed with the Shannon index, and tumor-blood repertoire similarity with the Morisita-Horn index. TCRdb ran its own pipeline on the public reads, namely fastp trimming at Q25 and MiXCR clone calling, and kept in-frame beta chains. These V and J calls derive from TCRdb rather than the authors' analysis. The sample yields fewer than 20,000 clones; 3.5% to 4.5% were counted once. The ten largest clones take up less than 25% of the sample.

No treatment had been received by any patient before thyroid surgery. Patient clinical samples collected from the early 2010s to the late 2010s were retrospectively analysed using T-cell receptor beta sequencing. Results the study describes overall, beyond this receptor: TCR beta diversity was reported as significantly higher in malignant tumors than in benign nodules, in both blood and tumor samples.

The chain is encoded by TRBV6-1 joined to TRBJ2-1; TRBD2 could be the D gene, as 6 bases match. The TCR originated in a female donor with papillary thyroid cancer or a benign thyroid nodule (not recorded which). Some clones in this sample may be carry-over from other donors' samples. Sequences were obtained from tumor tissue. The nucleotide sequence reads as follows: TGTGCCAGCAGTGAAGGAAGGAGGGTCTACAATGGGCAGTTCTTC. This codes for CASSEGRRVYNGQFF.